Included here is one T cell receptor (beta chain) sequence, with context. As yet, its antigen is unknown. Some clones are missing from TCRdb's copy, which holds only in-frame ones; the method was immunoSEQ multiplex PCR. The profile shows approximately 94,000 clones, around 80% of them singletons. The CDR3 length is 15 residues. Per the germline V gene, CDR1 is ENHRY and CDR2 is SYGVKD. J was trimmed by 1 base and V by 2 bases; bases with no gene match: 1. The data belong to a study of radiotherapy plus CTLA-4 blockade in lung cancer. Whole-study results and caveats: Following radiotherapy plus ipilimumab, tumor-derived TCR clones expanded in the blood.

The sample in question was peripheral blood, obtained from a patient treated with radiotherapy plus ipilimumab. The V and J genes are TRBV10-3 and TRBJ1-5, with 8 positions matching TRBD1. The receptor's source is a human donor with non-small cell lung cancer that progressed on radiotherapy plus ipilimumab. The CDR3 coding sequence is TGTGCCATCAGTGAGGGACAGGGAAGCAATCAGCCCCAGCATTTT. Protein product: CAISEGQGSNQPQHF.